Listed below are T cell receptor beta chains from one sample, sequenced in a study of cytomegalovirus exposure and HLA in healthy donors. Libraries were prepared by immunoSEQ multiplex PCR; TCRdb keeps only in-frame clonotypes and omits some of them. This listing includes around 100,000 clones. The sample was PBMCs. The receptors were sampled from a man aged 40-55 years in good health and CMV-seronegative. CDR3s include the opening cysteine and the closing phenylalanine or tryptophan. D genes are given only for firm matches.

d_call j_call v_call cdr3_aa cdr3_nt
NA TRBJ2-7 TRBV4-1 CASSSISGTDSYEQYF TGCGCCAGCAGCTCAATTTCCGGGACTGACTCCTACGAGCAGTACTTC
NA TRBJ1-5 TRBV6-1 CASRSVGPNQPQHF TGTGCCAGCAGGTCAGTGGGCCCGAATCAGCCCCAGCATTTT
NA TRBJ1-1 TRBV7-9 CASSPLTGLSNTEAFF TGTGCCAGCAGCCCACTGACGGGACTTTCGAACACTGAAGCTTTCTTT
NA TRBJ2-1 TRBV5-1 CASSLPGVDNEQFF TGCGCCAGCAGCTTGCCGGGAGTAGACAATGAGCAGTTCTTC
TRBD1 TRBJ1-1 TRBV7-2 CASSPRDRGRTEAFF TGTGCCAGCAGCCCCCGGGACAGGGGAAGAACTGAAGCTTTCTTT
NA TRBJ2-7 TRBV5-8 CASSLGQGFSYEQYF TGTGCCAGCAGTTTGGGGCAGGGCTTCTCCTACGAGCAGTACTTC
NA TRBJ2-7 TRBV6-5 CASSYLTGGYEQYF TGTGCCAGCAGTTACTTGACGGGTGGGTACGAGCAGTACTTC
NA TRBJ2-7 TRBV27 CASSLVDRNLHEQYF TGTGCCAGCAGTTTAGTAGACAGAAATCTCCACGAGCAGTACTTC
TRBD2 TRBJ2-1 TRBV7-9 CASSFLLGTSVYNEQFF TGTGCCAGCAGCTTTCTACTCGGGACTAGCGTCTACAATGAGCAGTTCTTC
NA TRBJ2-7 TRBV5-1 CASSSGLPTHEQYF TGCGCCAGCAGCTCGGGACTTCCCACCCACGAGCAGTACTTC
TRBD2 TRBJ2-6 TRBV2 CASRGTSVDFISGANVLTF TGTGCCAGCAGGGGGACTAGCGTAGATTTCATATCTGGGGCCAACGTCCTGACTTTC
TRBD2 TRBJ2-2 TRBV29-1 CSVNQILAGKNTGELFF TGCAGCGTCAATCAAATACTAGCGGGAAAGAACACCGGGGAGCTGTTTTTT
NA TRBJ2-7 TRBV29-1 CSVGLRGDAYF TGCAGCGTTGGATTGCGGGGTGACGCGTACTTC
NA TRBJ2-3 TRBV7-9 CASSFFGSDTQYF TGTGCCAGCAGCTTTTTCGGGTCAGATACGCAGTATTTT
TRBD1 TRBJ2-7 TRBV28 CASRTAGTGIYEQYF TGTGCCAGCAGAACAGCCGGGACAGGGATCTACGAGCAGTACTTC
TRBD2 TRBJ2-3 TRBV30 CAWTAGGLSTDTQYF TGTGCCTGGACAGCGGGGGGGCTTAGCACAGATACGCAGTATTTT
NA TRBJ1-1 TRBV18 CASSVTMSDEAFF TGTGCCAGCTCGGTCACCATGAGTGATGAAGCTTTCTTT
NA TRBJ2-1 TRBV5-1 CASRDRSGPYNEQFF TGCGCCAGCAGGGACAGGAGCGGGCCCTACAATGAGCAGTTCTTC
TRBD2 TRBJ2-1 TRBV6-6 CASRGTTDNEQFF TGTGCCAGCAGAGGGACTACCGACAATGAGCAGTTCTTC
TRBD1 TRBJ2-2 TRBV5-1 CASSLEQGATGELFF TGCGCCAGCAGCTTGGAACAGGGGGCCACCGGGGAGCTGTTTTTT
NA TRBJ2-1 TRBV30 CAWISQTRSNNEQFF TGTGCCTGGATTTCCCAGACCAGGTCTAACAATGAGCAGTTCTTC
NA TRBJ2-5 TRBV7-2 CASSLVVITEETQYF TGTGCCAGCAGCTTAGTGGTGATTACGGAGGAGACCCAGTACTTC
NA TRBJ2-5 TRBV7-9 CASSTRRGQETQYF TGTGCCAGCAGCACACGTAGGGGACAAGAGACCCAGTACTTC